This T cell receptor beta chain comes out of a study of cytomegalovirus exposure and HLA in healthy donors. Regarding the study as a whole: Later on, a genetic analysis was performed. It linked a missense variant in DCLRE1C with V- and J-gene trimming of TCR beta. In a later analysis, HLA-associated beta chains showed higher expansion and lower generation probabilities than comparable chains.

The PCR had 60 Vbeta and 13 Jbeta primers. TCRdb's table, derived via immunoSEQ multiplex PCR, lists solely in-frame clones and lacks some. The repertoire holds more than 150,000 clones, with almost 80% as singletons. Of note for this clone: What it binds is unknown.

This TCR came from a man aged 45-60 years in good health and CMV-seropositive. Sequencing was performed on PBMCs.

The CDR3 DNA is TGTGCCAGCAGCTTATCCTGGGGAGCTTCACCCCTCCACTTT. This encodes CASSLSWGASPLHF. The chain couples TRBV7-2 to TRBJ1-6; the D is unclear. The V and J ends lost 2 bases and 9 bases respectively, with 11 bases between them. Germline V gene lookup returns CDR1 SGHTA and CDR2 FQGNSA. The length of the CDR3 is 14 residues.